This entry concerns a single TCR beta chain. No antigen is known for it. These data come from a study of cytotoxic CD8 clonotypes in ibrutinib-treated CLL. Study as a whole: The subjects consisted of about 10 relapsed/refractory and roughly 14 treatment-naive individuals, with 17 IGHV unmutated.

The junction had 7 bases not matched to a gene; V was cut back by 4 bases and J by 10 bases. The CDR3 runs 13 residues. From germline, CDR1 is MGHDK and CDR2 SYGVNS. The sequencing depth, 1 in 200,000 to 1 in 1 million T cells, was the target. The repertoire was sequenced with immunoSEQ multiplex PCR; TCRdb's copy has only in-frame clones and lacks some. The sample includes tens of thousands of clones, approximately 57% of them seen just once. Points from the study as a whole: Baseline clonality exceeded age-matched healthy donors and tracked circulating CD8+ T-cell counts. Collection times varied between progressing and sustained-remission patients.

Specimen: PBMCs, collected after 12 months of ibrutinib treatment. This rearrangement joins TRBV25-1 to TRBJ1-1; TRBD1 agrees at 9 bases. This sequence was found in a human donor with chronic lymphocytic leukemia. CDR3 bases: TGTGCCAGCAGTGTACACAGGGGGCTCGGAGCTTTCTTT. It yields the protein CASSVHRGLGAFF. Filled out from reference TRBV25-1 and TRBJ1-1, the complete variable domain reads EADIYQTPRYLVIGTGKKITLECSQTMGHDKMYWYQQDPGMELHLIHYSYGVNSTEKGDLSSESTVSRIRTEHFPLTLESARPSHTSQYLCASSVHRGLGAFFGQGTRLTVV.